Listed here is a single T cell receptor beta chain. The source of the sample is a study of shared clonotypes between healthy human individuals. The CDR3 is 16 residues long. The V and J ends lost 3 bases and 3 bases respectively, with 16 bases between them. Germline V CDR1 and CDR2: SEHNR, FQNEAQ (reference sequence). TCRdb's table, derived via immunoSEQ multiplex PCR, lists solely in-frame clones and lacks some. The table has 2 million to 2.5 million clones, around 95% seen once. This sequence originates from a man younger than 35 in good health. The rearrangement joins TRBV7-9 to TRBJ2-3; D might be TRBD1 (6 bases). Sequencing input: naive CD4+ T cells sorted from blood. Subset given: CD45RA+ positively selected. The CDR3 DNA sequence: TGTGCCAGCAGCTTGGGGCGGACAGCCCTAACAGATACGCAGTATTTT. Amino acid sequence: CASSLGRTALTDTQYF.